This T cell receptor beta chain was obtained from a study of T cells in Graves' hyperthyroidism and ophthalmopathy. Across the whole study: Staff took peripheral blood when the initial diagnosis was made, before any treatment began.

This clonotype appeared many times. Amplification targeted TCR beta CDR3 regions from RNA transcripts. When the TCR CDR3 underwent first-round RT-PCR, the HTBI primer set was used. TCRdb reprocessed the multiplex PCR reads with MiXCR, giving one entry per CDR3 protein. The table includes roughly 720,000 distinct CDR3 sequences, around 15% detected once. With V trimmed by 5 bases and J by 6 bases, 6 bases remained unmatched. The CDR3 contains 13 residues. Looked up from germline, CDR1 is SQVTM and CDR2 is ANQGSEA. The chain uses TRBV29-1 and TRBJ2-1; the match to TRBD1 covers 8 bases. The TCR originated in a man aged 50 to 60 with Graves' hyperthyroidism. What was sequenced was blood. The CDR3 DNA is TGCAGCGTTACGACAGGGGCTGCCAATGAGCAGTTCTTC. This codes for CSVTTGAANEQFF.